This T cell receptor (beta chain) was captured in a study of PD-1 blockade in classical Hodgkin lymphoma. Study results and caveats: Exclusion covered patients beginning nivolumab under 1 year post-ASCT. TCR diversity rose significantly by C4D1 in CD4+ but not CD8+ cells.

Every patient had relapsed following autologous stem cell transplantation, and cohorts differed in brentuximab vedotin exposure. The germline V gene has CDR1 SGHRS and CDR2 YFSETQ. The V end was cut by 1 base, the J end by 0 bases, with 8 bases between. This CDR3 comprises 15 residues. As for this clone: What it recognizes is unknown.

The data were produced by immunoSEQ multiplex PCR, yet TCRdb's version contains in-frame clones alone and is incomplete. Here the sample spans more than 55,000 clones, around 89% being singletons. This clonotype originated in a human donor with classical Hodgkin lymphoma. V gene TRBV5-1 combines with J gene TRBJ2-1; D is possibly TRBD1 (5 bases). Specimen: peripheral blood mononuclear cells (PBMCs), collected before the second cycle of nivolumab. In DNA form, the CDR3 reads TGCGCCAGCAGCTTGTCAGGGCTCTCCTACAATGAGCAGTTCTTC. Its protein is CASSLSGLSYNEQFF.